Each of the 2 T cell receptor beta chains below was sequenced from the same sample in a study of T-cell memory formation after mild COVID-19. TCRdb reprocessed the 5' RACE reads with MiXCR, giving one entry per CDR3 protein. This table has hundreds of thousands of distinct CDR3 sequences, more than 15% appearing once. The sequencing sample was made of PBMCs or a T cell subset sorted from them (not recorded which). These TCRs come from a man aged 18 to 29 who had mild COVID-19 (a few samples of this study predate the infection). Cell type and time point are not known.

In DNA form, the CDR3 reads TGTGCCAGCAGCCTTCGGACAACCGGAAACACCATATATTTT. Residues: CASSLRTTGNTIYF. The chain uses TRBV5-4 and TRBJ1-3; D is perhaps TRBD1 (5 bases). This CDR3 is 14 amino acids long. V shed 4 bases and J shed 4 bases, with 12 bases lying between them. Per germline, CDR1 SGHNT and CDR2 YYREEE (reference sequence).

This clonotype was found many times. The chain employs TRBV29-1 and TRBJ2-7; 7 bases line up with TRBD1. J gave up 3 bases and V 4 bases, and 3 bases lay outside the gene matches. The CDR3 is made up of 12 amino acids. Germline V gives CDR1 SQVTM, CDR2 ANQGSEA. For the CDR3, the DNA is TGCAGCGTTGCCAGGGGGAACTACGAGCAGTACTTC. It specifies CSVARGNYEQYF.